This T cell receptor (beta chain) was identified during a study of shared clonotypes between healthy human individuals. Whole-study results and caveats: In contrast to clonotypes shared by all four donors, non-shared clonotypes had lower generation probabilities.

Germline loops: CDR1 LNHDA, CDR2 SQIVND (reference sequence). Trimming took off 0 bases at V and 4 bases at J, with 10 bases between the two ends. CDR3 length: 15 residues. Approximately 220 ng DNA, around 30,000 T cell genomes, went into each sorted-subset replicate PCR. Per the original methods: Filtering of immunoSEQ junctional sequences could not match full-length read filtering. Produced via immunoSEQ multiplex PCR; TCRdb's table is partial and in-frame only. V, J and clone size are taken as reported in that table, and D and trimming were inferred from the DNA itself. The sample lists roughly 2.6 million clones; more than 80% were seen once. Notes on this clone: Its antigen is currently unknown.

This clonotype was obtained from a man aged 18 to 30 in good health. Sequencing input: naive CD4+ T cells sorted from blood. The subset: CD45RA+ positively selected. V usage is TRBV19 and J usage is TRBJ2-1; a possible D gene is TRBD2 (5 bases). The CDR3 DNA reads as TGTGCCAGTAGTATAGAGGTGACGGGATACAATGAGCAGTTCTTC. It specifies CASSIEVTGYNEQFF.